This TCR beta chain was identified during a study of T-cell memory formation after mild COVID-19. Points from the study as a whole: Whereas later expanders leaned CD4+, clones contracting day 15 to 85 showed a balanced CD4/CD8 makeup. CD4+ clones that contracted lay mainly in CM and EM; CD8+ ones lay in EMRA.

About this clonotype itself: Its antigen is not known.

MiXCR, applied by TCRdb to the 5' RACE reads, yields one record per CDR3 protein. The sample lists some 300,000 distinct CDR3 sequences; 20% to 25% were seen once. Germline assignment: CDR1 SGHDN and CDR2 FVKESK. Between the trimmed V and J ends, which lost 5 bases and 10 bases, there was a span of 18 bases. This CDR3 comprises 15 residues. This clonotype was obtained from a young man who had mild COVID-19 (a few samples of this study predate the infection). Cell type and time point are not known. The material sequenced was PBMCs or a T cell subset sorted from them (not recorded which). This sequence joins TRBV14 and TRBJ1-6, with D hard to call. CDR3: CASSKDGIYGSPLHF. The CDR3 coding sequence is TGTGCCAGCAGCAAGGACGGGATTTATGGGTCACCCCTCCACTTT.